The source of this T cell receptor (beta chain) is a study of blood T cell repertoires in COVID-19 (TCRdb year 2020). Looking at the study overall: Samples covering the acute and convalescent phases of COVID-19 were provided by collaborators in the United States, Italy and Spain. The material from the prospective study consisted of cDNA or gDNA derived from T cells, B-cell-depleted T cells, or PBMCs. The dataset comprised deeply sampled blood TCRbeta repertoires from subjects exposed to, actively infected with, or recovered from COVID-19. Samples came from the ongoing ImmuneRACE study (first 160 participants) plus 1,254 subjects from 6 global collaborators. A de-identified subject ID, COVID-19 status, age in years and sex were almost always included in the sample metadata. HLA class I and class II types, where available, came from metadata supplied by the sample provider rather than from assay-based typing. The repertoires were released in a freely available public database meant as a resource for research on the immune response to SARS-CoV-2.

TCRbeta CDR3 regions were amplified from genomic DNA by means of the immunoSEQ Assay, a bias-controlled multiplex PCR. From the authors' description of their analysis: The number of nucleated cells in each sample was estimated from the amplification of reference gene primers within the assay. Sequence reads were collapsed and filtered to measure the absolute abundance of every unique TCRbeta CDR3 rearrangement. For each sample, productive Simpson clonality was calculated as the square root of Simpson's diversity index across productive rearrangements. TCRdb retrieved this table from immuneACCESS and kept in-frame rearrangements only. Not all clones are present; in checked studies, unresolved V genes account for under half, and no reason is known for the remainder. Clone size and the V and J calls come from that table; the DNA yielded D and trimming. This sample is represented by 120,000 or so clones; roughly four fifths of them were singletons. About 15% of the sample is in the top ten clones.

This clone was recorded once. Its antigen is currently not known. Qualities for individual bases were not recorded, and no much larger clone is one base off. Inclusive of the bounding cysteine and phenylalanine, the CDR3 is 15 residues long. Left in the record is the CDR3 DNA by itself, 45 bases read in frame from the first base. Based on the germline V gene, the CDR1 and CDR2 sequences are MNHEY and SVGAGI. Relative to germline, V is missing 2 bases and J is missing 1 base, with 3 bases of the junction outside any gene match. The full study reports these points: The quantity of clinical and demographic metadata differed by source and by participant and was supplied without curation.

At one collaborating source in Seattle, patients were enrolled during active infection and were followed longitudinally through the course of disease. Whole blood was collected in K2EDTA tubes by collaborating institutions according to the institutions' own protocols. For TCRbeta analysis, collaborators shipped samples in one of three forms: frozen whole blood, isolated PBMCs, or DNA extracted from either of those sample types. The source is a man aged 25-45 years with COVID-19, enrolled during active disease. The rearranged chain carries TRBV6-5 and TRBJ2-3; TRBD1 agrees with 7 junctional bases. Source material: peripheral blood. The CDR3 reads CASSYRGLGTDTQYF. The nucleotide sequence reads as follows: TGTGCCAGCAGTTACAGGGGGCTGGGCACAGATACGCAGTATTTT.